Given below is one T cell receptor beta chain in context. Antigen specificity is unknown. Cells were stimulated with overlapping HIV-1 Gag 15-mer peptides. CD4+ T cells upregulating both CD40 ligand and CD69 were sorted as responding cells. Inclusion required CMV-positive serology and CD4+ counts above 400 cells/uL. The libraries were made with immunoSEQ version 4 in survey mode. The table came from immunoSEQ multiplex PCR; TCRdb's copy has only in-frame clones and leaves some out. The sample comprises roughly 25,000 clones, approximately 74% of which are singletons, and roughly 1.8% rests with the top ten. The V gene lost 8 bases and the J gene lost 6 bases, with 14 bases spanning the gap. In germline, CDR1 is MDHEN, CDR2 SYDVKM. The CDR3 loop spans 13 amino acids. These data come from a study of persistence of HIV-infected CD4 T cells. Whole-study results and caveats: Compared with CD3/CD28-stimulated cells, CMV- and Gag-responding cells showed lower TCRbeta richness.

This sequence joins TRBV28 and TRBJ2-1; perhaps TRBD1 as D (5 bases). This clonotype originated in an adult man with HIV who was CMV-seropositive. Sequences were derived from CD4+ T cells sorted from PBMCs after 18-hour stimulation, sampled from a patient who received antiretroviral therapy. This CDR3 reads CASVQGRGNEQFF. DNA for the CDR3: TGTGCCAGCGTCCAGGGTCGAGGCAATGAGCAGTTCTTC.